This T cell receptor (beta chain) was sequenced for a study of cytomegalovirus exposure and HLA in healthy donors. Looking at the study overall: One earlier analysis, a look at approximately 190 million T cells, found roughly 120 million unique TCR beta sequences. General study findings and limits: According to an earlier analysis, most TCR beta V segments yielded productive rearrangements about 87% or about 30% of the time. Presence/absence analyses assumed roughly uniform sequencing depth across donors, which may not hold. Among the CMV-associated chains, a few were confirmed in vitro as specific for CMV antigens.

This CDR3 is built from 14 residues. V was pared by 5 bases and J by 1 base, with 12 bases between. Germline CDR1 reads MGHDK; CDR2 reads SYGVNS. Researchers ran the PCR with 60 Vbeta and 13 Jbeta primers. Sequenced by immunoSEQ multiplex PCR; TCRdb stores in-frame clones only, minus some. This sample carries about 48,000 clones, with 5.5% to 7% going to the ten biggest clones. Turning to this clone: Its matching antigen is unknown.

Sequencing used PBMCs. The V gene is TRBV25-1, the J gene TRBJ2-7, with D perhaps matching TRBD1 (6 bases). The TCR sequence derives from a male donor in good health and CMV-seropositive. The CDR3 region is CASSFGQSSYEQYF. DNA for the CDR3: TGTGCCAGCAGTTTTGGACAGAGTTCCTACGAGCAGTACTTC.